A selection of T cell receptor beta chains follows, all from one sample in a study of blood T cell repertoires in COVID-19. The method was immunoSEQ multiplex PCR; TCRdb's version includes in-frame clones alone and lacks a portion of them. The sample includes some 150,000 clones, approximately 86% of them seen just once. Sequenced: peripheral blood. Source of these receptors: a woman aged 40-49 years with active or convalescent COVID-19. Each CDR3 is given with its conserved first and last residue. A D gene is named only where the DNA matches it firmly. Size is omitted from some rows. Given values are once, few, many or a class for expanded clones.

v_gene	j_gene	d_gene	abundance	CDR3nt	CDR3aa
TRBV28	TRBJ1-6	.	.	TGTGCCAGCAGTTTGATGCAGGGGAGCTCCTATAATTCACCCCTCCACTTT	CASSLMQGSSYNSPLHF
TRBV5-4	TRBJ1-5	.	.	TGTGCCAGCAGCGAACAGGGACGCAATCAGCCCCAGCATTTT	CASSEQGRNQPQHF
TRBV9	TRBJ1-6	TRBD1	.	TGTGCCAGCAGCGCCACCGGACAGGGTGGAGGTTCACCCCTCCACTTT	CASSATGQGGGSPLHF
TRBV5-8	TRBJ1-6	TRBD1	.	TGTGCCAGCAGCAGGGTGGTCGGGACAGGGTCCAGATCACCCCTCCACTTT	CASSRVVGTGSRSPLHF
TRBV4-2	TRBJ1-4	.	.	TGTGCCAGCAGCCAATCTTTCCAGGTTAATGAAAAACTGTTTTTT	CASSQSFQVNEKLFF
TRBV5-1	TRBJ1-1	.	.	TGCGCCACCGCCCCCAGTTTTTCTAACACTGAAGCTTTCTTT	CATAPSFSNTEAFF
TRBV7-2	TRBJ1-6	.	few	TGTGCCAGCAGCTTAGGGCAGGCCCCAAATTCACCCCTCCACTTT	CASSLGQAPNSPLHF
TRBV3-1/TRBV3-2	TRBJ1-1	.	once	TGTGCCAGCAGCCCAGACGGGTCCCACACTGAAGCTTTCTTT	CASSPDGSHTEAFF
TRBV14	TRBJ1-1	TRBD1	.	TGTGCCAGCAGCCCAGGGGGCGAGTATGAAGCTTTCTTT	CASSPGGEYEAFF
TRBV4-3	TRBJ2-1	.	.	TGCGCCAGCAGCCTGGGGGCGGCTGGGAGCTCCTACAATGAGCAGTTCTTC	CASSLGAAGSSYNEQFF
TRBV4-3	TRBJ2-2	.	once	TGCGCCAGCAGCCCCAGAGCAGGGGCCGGGGAGCTGTTTTTT	CASSPRAGAGELFF
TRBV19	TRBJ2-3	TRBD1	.	TGTGCCAGTAGGATGAACAGGGGTCCCTCGAGCACAGATACGCAGTATTTT	CASRMNRGPSSTDTQYF
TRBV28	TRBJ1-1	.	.	TGTGCCAGCAGTTTCGAAAGGGGCAACACTGAAGCTTTCTTT	CASSFERGNTEAFF
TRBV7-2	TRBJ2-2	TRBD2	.	TGTGCCAGCAGCTTAAGGGAGATTAGCGGGGGAGCTACCGGGGAGCTGTTTTTT	CASSLREISGGATGELFF
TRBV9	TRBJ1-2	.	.	TGTGCCAGCAGCGTAGCTATGGGAGGGAACTATGGCTACACCTTC	CASSVAMGGNYGYTF
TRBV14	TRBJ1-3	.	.	TGTGCCAGCAGCCAAGAGGCATACTCTGGAAACACCATATATTTT	CASSQEAYSGNTIYF
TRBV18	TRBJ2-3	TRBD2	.	TGTGCCAGCTCACTACCCCCTGGCGGGGGGGTGACAGATACGCAGTATTTT	CASSLPPGGGVTDTQYF
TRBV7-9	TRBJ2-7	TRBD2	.	TGTGCCAGCAGCTTGACTAGCGGGGGGGCCCCCTACGAGCAGTACTTC	CASSLTSGGAPYEQYF
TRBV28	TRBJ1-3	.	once	TGTGCCAGCAATGTCAGGGACTCTGGAAACACCATATATTTT	CASNVRDSGNTIYF
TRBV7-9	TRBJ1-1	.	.	TGTGCCAGCAGCATTCGACGGGACACTGAAGCTTTCTTT	CASSIRRDTEAFF
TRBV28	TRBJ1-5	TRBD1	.	TGTGCCAGCAGTTTATATCCTTGGGAGACAGGGAGGCATCAGCCCCAGCATTTT	CASSLYPWETGRHQPQHF
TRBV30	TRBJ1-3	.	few	TGTGCCTGGACCGTCCCCTATATGGTAAACACCATATATTTT	CAWTVPYMVNTIYF
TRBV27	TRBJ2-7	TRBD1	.	TGTGCCAGCAGTCACCCGCGCCAGGGGGCGCGGTACGAGCAGTACTTC	CASSHPRQGARYEQYF
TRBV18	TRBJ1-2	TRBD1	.	TGTGCCAGCTCAACTGGGACAGGGGGACACTATGGCTACACCTTC	CASSTGTGGHYGYTF
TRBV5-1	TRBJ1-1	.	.	TGCGCCAGCAGCTCGGGAAGAGTGGAGAGGAACACTGAAGCTTTCTTT	CASSSGRVERNTEAFF
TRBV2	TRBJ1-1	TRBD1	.	TGTGCCAGCTTCCATGGGCCGGGACAGGGGGCCTCAACTGGGAACACTGAAGCTTTCTTT	CASFHGPGQGASTGNTEAFF
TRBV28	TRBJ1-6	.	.	TGTGCCAGCAGTTTCGTCCGGTCAGGATCACCCCTCCACTTT	CASSFVRSGSPLHF
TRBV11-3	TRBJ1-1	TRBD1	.	TGTGCCAGCAGCCGACAGGGGGGCCGGGCTTTCTTT	CASSRQGGRAFF
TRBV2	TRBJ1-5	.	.	TGTGCCAGCAGTGAAATGGCTCAGCCCCAGCATTTT	CASSEMAQPQHF
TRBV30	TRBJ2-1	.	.	TGTGCCTGGAGTCGAGGTTATACCGATGAGCAGTTCTTC	CAWSRGYTDEQFF
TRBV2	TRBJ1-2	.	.	TGTGCCAGCAGTGTTGGGCAGGGAAGTTATGGCTACACCTTC	CASSVGQGSYGYTF
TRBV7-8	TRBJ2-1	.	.	TGTGCCAGCAGCCACTCTAGGTTTGGGCAGTTCTTC	CASSHSRFGQFF
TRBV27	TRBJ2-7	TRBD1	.	TGTGCCAGCACCCCCAGAGGACAGGGGGCGGGCTCCTCCTACGAGCAGTACTTC	CASTPRGQGAGSSYEQYF
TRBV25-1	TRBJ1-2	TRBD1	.	TGTGCCAGTCGACAGGGGGACGGCTACACCTTC	CASRQGDGYTF
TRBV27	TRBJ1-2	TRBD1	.	TGTGCCAGCAGCGGAGGGGGCGGACGGGGCTACACCTTC	CASSGGGGRGYTF
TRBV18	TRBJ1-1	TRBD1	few	TGTGCCAGCTCACCAGACAGGGTGGCCACTGAAGCTTTCTTT	CASSPDRVATEAFF
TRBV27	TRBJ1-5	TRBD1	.	TGTGCCAGCAGTACAAGACAACGGACAGGGTCGTGGCAGCCCCAGCATTTT	CASSTRQRTGSWQPQHF
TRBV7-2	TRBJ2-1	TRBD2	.	TGTGCCAGCAGCACAGGACTAGCCGGTGAGCAGTTCTTC	CASSTGLAGEQFF
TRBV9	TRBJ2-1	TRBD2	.	TGTGCCAGCAGCCTAGCGGACAATGAGCAGTTCTTC	CASSLADNEQFF
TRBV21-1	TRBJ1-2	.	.	TGTGCCAGCAGCAAAAAACTGGGGACAAGGGAGGGGAGGATTTATGGCTACACCTTC	CASSKKLGTREGRIYGYTF
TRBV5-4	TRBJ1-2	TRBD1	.	TGTGCCAGCAGCGACAGGGGATCTGGCTACACCTTC	CASSDRGSGYTF
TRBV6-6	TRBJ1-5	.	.	TGTGCCAGCAGTTCCATGGGAATGGGGCATCAGCCCCAGCATTTT	CASSSMGMGHQPQHF
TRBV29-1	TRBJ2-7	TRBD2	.	TGCAGCGTTGATTACGAAACCGGGACTAGTGGCGAGCAGTACTTC	CSVDYETGTSGEQYF
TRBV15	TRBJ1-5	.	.	TGTGCCACCTGCAGGGTACATGGAGGGGATCAGCCCCAGCATTTT	CATCRVHGGDQPQHF
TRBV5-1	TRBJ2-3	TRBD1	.	TGCGCCAGCAGCGTCGGACAGGCGACAGATACGCAGTATTTT	CASSVGQATDTQYF
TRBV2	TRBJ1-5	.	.	TGTGCCAGCAGTGACAGATATAGCAATCAGCCCCAGCATTTT	CASSDRYSNQPQHF
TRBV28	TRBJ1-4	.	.	TGTGCCAGCAGTCCCGGCAGGGATGAAAAACTGTTTTTT	CASSPGRDEKLFF
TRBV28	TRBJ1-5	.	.	TGTGCCAGCAGTTTTGCGGGGGGGTTCAATCAGCCCCAGCATTTT	CASSFAGGFNQPQHF
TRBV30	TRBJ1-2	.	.	TGTGCCTGGATTCGGACAGATGGCTACACCTTC	CAWIRTDGYTF
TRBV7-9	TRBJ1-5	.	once	TGTGCCAGCAGCCGCGGAGGTTACGCTCAGCCCCAGCATTTT	CASSRGGYAQPQHF
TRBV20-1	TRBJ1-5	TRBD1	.	TGCAGTGCTAGTAGAAGGACAGGTCGTGGCAATCAGCCCCAGCATTTT	CSASRRTGRGNQPQHF
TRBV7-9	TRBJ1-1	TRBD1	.	TGTGCCAGCAGCTTACGACAGGGACCGGTCACTGAAGCTTTCTTT	CASSLRQGPVTEAFF
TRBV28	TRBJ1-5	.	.	TGTGCCAGCAGTTTAAGGGGAAGCAATCAGCCCCAGCATTTT	CASSLRGSNQPQHF
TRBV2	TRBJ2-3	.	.	TGTGCCAGCAGTAAAGCCCGACAGGTTGCTAGCACAGATACGCAGTATTTT	CASSKARQVASTDTQYF
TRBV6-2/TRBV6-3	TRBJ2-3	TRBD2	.	TGTGCCAGCAGTTCCTTTAGCGGGGGGGCCACGCAGTATTTT	CASSSFSGGATQYF